Listed here are 9 T cell receptor beta chains from one sample, sequenced in a study of blood T cells in healthy people across ages. A second about 6 to 12 cycle PCR used barcoded and J-beta primers. TCRdb redid the calling of the 5' RACE reads with MiXCR, one entry per CDR3 protein. The sample includes fewer than 750,000 distinct CDR3 sequences, around 48% of them seen just once. Sample: blood. The receptors come from a man aged 80 or over in good health.

J is TRBJ2-5 and V is TRBV12-3 or TRBV12-4; weak D call: TRBD1 (6 bases). The V gene lost 1 base and the J gene lost 1 base, with 13 bases spanning the gap. The CDR3 covers 16 residues. The CDR3 region is CASSLVRGIRQETQYF. The CDR3 DNA follows: TGTGCCAGCAGTTTAGTGAGGGGGATCCGCCAAGAGACCCAGTACTTC.

This chain connects TRBV6-5 to TRBJ2-1, with D perhaps assigned TRBD1 or TRBD2 (5 bases each). This CDR3 contains 13 residues. CDR1 and CDR2 (germline): MNHEY, SVGAGI. V lost 2 bases to trimming and J lost 15 bases, with 17 bases between them. DNA for the CDR3: TGTGCCAGCAGTTACGGCCCTGGGGGATTGGTGTTCTTC. Encoded protein: CASSYGPGGLVFF.

This chain links TRBV9 with TRBJ2-3; D might be TRBD1 (6 bases). Per germline, CDR1 SGDLS and CDR2 YYNGEE. CDR3 length: 15 amino acids. Trimming took off 4 bases at V and 14 bases at J, with 26 bases between the two ends. This chain's CDR3 is CASSPQGPSDRYAYF. The DNA for the CDR3 is TGTGCCAGCAGCCCCCAGGGGCCCTCGGACAGATACGCGTATTTT.

The genes are TRBV7-6 and TRBJ2-2; the D gene is possibly TRBD2 (7 bases). Germline V gene lookup returns CDR1 SGHVS and CDR2 FNYEAQ. Trimming pared 0 bases from V and 9 bases from J, leaving 20 bases between. The CDR3 covers 17 residues. The CDR3 DNA follows: TGTGCCAGCAGCTTAGCGCCCGGGGGGCCGACTGGCCGGGAGCTGTTTTTT. This codes for CASSLAPGGPTGRELFF. The full variable domain, completed using reference TRBV7-6 and TRBJ2-2, is GAGVSQSPRYKVTKRGQDVALRCDPISGHVSLYWYRQALGQGPEFLTYFNYEAQQDKSGLPNDRFSAERPEGSISTLTIQRTEQRDSAMYRCASSLAPGGPTGRELFFGEGSRLTVL.

The chain combines TRBV30 with TRBJ2-5; the D gene is possibly TRBD2 (6 bases). CDR3 length equals 15 residues. Germline V gene lookup returns CDR1 GTSNPN and CDR2 SVGIG (reference sequence). V was shortened by 3 bases and J by 2 bases, with 16 bases between the two germline ends. CDR3 DNA sequence: TGTGCCTGGAGGCGAAGGGGACTGGTACAAGAGACCCAGTACTTC. It encodes CAWRRRGLVQETQYF.

As for this clonotype: This may arise from a read error, as a much more abundant clone is one base away. V is TRBV6-5 and J is TRBJ2-4; tentative D call: TRBD1 (6 bases). The assigned J gene may be wrong: the sequence end matches TRBJ2-7 better. Germline CDR1 MNHEY, CDR2 SVGAGI. The CDR3 has 15 residues. The CDR3 DNA is TGTGCCAGCGGTTTCCTTCCTGGGCAGGGGTACGAGCAGTACTTC. Translating it yields CASGFLPGQGYEQYF.

The chain recombines TRBV3-1 with TRBJ2-7; D might be TRBD1 (5 bases). CDR1 LGHDT and CDR2 YNNKEL come from the germline V gene (reference sequence). The germline V and J ends were trimmed by 2 bases and 3 bases, with 14 bases remaining between them. The CDR3 extends over 15 amino acids. This CDR3 is CASSQNPTGFYEQYF. CDR3 coding DNA: TGTGCCAGCAGCCAAAACCCCACAGGCTTCTACGAGCAGTACTTC.

The chain joins TRBV12-3 or TRBV12-4 to TRBJ1-6; 8 bases line up with TRBD1. V shed 3 bases, J shed 6 bases, and the junction held 4 bases outside the gene matches. This CDR3 region has 15 residues. CDR3 sequence (DNA): TGTGCCAGCAGTTTGTCAGGGGGCAGTAATTCACCCCTCCACTTT. Translating gives CASSLSGGSNSPLHF.

The chain is built from TRBV4-3 and TRBJ2-7; TRBD1 agrees at 12 bases. The V and J ends lost 1 base and 4 bases, in that order; junction bases with no gene match: 2. Germline V lookup: CDR1 LGHNA, CDR2 YSLEER. The CDR3 consists of 15 residues. The CDR3 DNA reads as TGCGCCAGCAGCCAAGGGGACAGGGGGCTTTACGAGCAGTACTTC. This translates into CASSQGDRGLYEQYF.